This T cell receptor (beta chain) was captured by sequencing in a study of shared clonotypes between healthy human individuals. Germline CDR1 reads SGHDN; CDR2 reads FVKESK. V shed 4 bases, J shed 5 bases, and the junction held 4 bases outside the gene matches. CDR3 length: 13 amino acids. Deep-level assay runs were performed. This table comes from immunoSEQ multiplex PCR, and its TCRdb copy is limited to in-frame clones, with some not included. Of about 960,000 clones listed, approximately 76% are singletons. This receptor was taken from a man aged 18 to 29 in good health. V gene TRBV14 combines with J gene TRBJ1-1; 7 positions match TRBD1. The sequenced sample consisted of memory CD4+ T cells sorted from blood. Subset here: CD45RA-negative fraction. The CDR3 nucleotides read TGTGCCAGCAGCCGAGGGGGCCGTACTGAAGCTTTCTTT. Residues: CASSRGGRTEAFF.